This TCR beta chain was documented in a study of OX40 agonist ivuxolimab in advanced cancers. Overall study context: A male proportion of approximately 80% was recorded, with mean age around 60 years and range about 23 to 90. Partial responses occurred in Three dose-escalation patients, one with hepatocellular carcinoma and two with cutaneous melanoma.

Comment on this clone: Its antigen remains unidentified.

TCRdb's copy holds only in-frame clones and misses some; the assay was immunoSEQ multiplex PCR. Among about 60,000 clones listed, approximately 90% were seen once. Trimming cost V 4 bases and J 5 bases, with 9 bases left between them. Germline V gives CDR1 MNHEY, CDR2 SVGAGI. This CDR3 region has 12 residues. Study findings and constraints: Circulating CD4+ and CD8+ T cells showed clonal expansion by week 6 at 0.1 to 3.0 mg/kg. The average count of expanded clones was higher among CD8+ T cells than among CD4+.

The starting material was CD4+ or CD8+ T cells sorted from blood, obtained in a trial of the OX40 agonist ivuxolimab. The sequence was obtained from an adult with an advanced solid tumor such as melanoma, head and neck, liver or kidney cancer. The V gene is TRBV6-5, the J gene TRBJ2-7, with D uncertain. The CDR3: CASSSPWHEQYF. CDR3 DNA: TGTGCCAGCAGTTCGCCATGGCACGAGCAGTACTTC.